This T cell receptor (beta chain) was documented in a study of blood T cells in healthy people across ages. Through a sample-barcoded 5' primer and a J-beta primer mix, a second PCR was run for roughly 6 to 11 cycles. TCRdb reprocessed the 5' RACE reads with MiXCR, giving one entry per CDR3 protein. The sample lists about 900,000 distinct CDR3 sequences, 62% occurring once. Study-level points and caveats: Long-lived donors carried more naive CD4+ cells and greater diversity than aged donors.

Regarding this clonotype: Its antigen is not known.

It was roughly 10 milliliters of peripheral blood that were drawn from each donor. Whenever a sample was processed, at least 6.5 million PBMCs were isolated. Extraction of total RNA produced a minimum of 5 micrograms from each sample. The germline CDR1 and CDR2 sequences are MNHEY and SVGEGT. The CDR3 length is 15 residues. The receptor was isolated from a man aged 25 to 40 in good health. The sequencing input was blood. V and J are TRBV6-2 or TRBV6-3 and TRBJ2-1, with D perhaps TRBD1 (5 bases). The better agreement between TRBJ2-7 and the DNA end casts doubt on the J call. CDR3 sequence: CASSYIGAPWDEQYF. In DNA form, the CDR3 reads TGTGCCAGCAGTTACATAGGGGCCCCCTGGGATGAGCAGTACTTC.